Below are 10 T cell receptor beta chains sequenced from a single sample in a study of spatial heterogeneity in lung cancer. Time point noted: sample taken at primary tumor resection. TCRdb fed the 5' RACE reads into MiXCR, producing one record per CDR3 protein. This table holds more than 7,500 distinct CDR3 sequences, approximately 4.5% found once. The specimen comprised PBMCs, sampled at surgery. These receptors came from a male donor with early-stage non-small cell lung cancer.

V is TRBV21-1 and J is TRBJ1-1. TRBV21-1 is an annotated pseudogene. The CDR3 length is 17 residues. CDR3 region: CASSKGGGTFSNTEAFF. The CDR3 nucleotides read TGTGCCAGCAGCAAAGGGGGGGGGACTTTCTCCAACACTGAAGCTTTCTTT.

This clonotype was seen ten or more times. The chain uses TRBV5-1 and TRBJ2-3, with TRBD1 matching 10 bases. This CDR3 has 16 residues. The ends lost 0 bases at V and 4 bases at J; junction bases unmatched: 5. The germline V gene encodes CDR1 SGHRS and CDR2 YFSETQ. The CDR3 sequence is CASSLGWDRGSDTQYF. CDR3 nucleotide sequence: TGCGCCAGCAGCTTGGGCTGGGACAGGGGCTCAGATACGCAGTATTTT.

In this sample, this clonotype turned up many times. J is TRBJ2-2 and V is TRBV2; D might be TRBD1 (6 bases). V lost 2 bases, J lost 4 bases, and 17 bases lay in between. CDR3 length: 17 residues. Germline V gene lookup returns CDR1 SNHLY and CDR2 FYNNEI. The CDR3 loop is CASSEYGRGVFTGELFF. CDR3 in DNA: TGTGCCAGCAGTGAATACGGCAGGGGTGTTTTCACCGGGGAGCTGTTTTTT. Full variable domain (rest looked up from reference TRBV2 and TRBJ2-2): EPEVTQTPSHQVTQMGQEVILRCVPISNHLYFYWYRQILGQKVEFLVSFYNNEISEKSEIFDDQFSVERPDGSNFTLKIRSTKLEDSAMYFCASSEYGRGVFTGELFFGEGSRLTVL.

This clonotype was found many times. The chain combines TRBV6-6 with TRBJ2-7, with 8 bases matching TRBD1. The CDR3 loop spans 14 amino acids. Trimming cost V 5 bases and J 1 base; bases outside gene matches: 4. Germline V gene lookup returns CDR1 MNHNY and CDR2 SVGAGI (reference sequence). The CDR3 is CASSRDRTSYEQYV. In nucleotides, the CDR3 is TGTGCCAGCAGTAGGGACAGGACTTCCTACGAGCAGTACGTC.

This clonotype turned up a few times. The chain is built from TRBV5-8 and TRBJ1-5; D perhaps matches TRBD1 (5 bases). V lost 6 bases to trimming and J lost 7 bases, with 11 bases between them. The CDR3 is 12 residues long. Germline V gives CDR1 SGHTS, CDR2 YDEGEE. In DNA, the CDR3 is TGTGCCAGCACCTATGGGACGCAGCCCCAGCATTTT. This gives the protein CASTYGTQPQHF.

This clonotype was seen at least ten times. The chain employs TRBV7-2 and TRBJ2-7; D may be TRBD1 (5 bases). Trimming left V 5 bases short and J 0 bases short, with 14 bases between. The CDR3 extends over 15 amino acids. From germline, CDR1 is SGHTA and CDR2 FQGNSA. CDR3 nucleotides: TGTGCCAGCAGCCCGGACACTTTCAGCTCCTACGAGCAGTACTTC. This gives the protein CASSPDTFSSYEQYF. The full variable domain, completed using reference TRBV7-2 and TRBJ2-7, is GAGVSQSPSNKVTEKGKDVELRCDPISGHTALYWYRQSLGQGLEFLIYFQGNSAPDKSGLPSDRFSAERTGGSVSTLTIQRTQQEDSAVYLCASSPDTFSSYEQYFGPGTRLTVT.

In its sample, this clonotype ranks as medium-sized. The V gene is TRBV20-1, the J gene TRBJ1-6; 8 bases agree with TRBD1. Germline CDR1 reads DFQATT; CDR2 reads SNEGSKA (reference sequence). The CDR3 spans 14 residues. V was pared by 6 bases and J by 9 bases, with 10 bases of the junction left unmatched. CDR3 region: CSARTGQEASPLHF. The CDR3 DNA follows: TGCAGTGCCCGAACGGGACAGGAAGCTTCACCCCTCCACTTT.

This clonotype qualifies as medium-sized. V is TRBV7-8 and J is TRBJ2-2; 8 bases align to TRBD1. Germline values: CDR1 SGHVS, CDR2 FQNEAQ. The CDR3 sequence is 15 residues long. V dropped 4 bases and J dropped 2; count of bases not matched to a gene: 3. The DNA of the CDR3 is TGTGCCAGCAGCTCTGGACAGGGCAACACCGGGGAGCTGTTTTTT. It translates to CASSSGQGNTGELFF.

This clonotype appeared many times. CDR3 sequence (DNA): TGTGCCAGCAGTTTGGGGACAGGGGCTGGAAACACCATATATTTT. As protein: CASSLGTGAGNTIYF. The J gene is TRBJ1-3, the V gene TRBV12-3 or TRBV12-4; TRBD1 matches at 10 bases. V shed 3 bases, J shed 2 bases, and the junction held 1 base outside the gene matches. This CDR3 is 15 amino acids long.

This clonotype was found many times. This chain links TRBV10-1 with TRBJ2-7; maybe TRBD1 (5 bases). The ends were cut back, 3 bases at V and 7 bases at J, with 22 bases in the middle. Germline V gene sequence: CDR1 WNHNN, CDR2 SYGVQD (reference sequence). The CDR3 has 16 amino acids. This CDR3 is CASSEGYGAAPDEQYF. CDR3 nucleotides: TGCGCCAGCAGTGAAGGGTATGGGGCCGCGCCGGATGAGCAGTACTTC.